This TCR beta chain was sequenced for a study of T cell responses to AZD1222 COVID-19 vaccine. Background on the study: The analysis combined second doses at about 4 or about 12 weeks.

Germline-derived CDR1 and CDR2 are SGDLS and YYNGEE. Trimming removed 7 bases from V and 0 bases from J, with 10 bases in between. The CDR3 length is 13 residues. Notes on this clone: Its antigen remains unidentified.

Regarding the study as a whole: Compared with day 0, the breadth and depth of the Spike-specific TCR repertoire rose significantly after two doses of AZD1222.

Only in-frame clones appear in the TCRdb table, and some are missing; sequencing was by immunoSEQ multiplex PCR. The sample includes about 140,000 clones, roughly 92% of them seen just once. The input for sequencing was peripheral blood, taken on day 0 of AZD1222 vaccination. The chain recombines TRBV9 with TRBJ1-2; possibly TRBD1 for D (5 bases). The TCR originated in an adult in good health. CDR3 in amino acids: CASAGKANYGYTF. The CDR3, as DNA: TGTGCCAGCGCAGGGAAAGCTAACTATGGCTACACCTTC.